The TCR beta chain described here comes from a study of technical replicates of blood from a few donors. TCRdb keeps only in-frame clones here, not all; method: immunoSEQ multiplex PCR. Found here are tens of thousands of clones, 85% to 95% of them singletons; the top ten hold around 0.37%. The source material was T cells isolated from PBMCs. This receptor was obtained from a human donor in good health.

The chain's CDR3 is CASSQEVLGQGARGYTF. CDR3 DNA sequence: TGTGCCAGCAGCCAAGAAGTCTTGGGACAGGGGGCGCGGGGCTACACCTTC. The rearrangement links TRBV4-2 to TRBJ1-2, with 12 bases matching TRBD1. V lost 0 bases to trimming and J lost 8 bases; unmatched junction nucleotides: 10. CDR3 length: 17 amino acids. The germline V gene has CDR1 LGHNA and CDR2 YNFKEQ.